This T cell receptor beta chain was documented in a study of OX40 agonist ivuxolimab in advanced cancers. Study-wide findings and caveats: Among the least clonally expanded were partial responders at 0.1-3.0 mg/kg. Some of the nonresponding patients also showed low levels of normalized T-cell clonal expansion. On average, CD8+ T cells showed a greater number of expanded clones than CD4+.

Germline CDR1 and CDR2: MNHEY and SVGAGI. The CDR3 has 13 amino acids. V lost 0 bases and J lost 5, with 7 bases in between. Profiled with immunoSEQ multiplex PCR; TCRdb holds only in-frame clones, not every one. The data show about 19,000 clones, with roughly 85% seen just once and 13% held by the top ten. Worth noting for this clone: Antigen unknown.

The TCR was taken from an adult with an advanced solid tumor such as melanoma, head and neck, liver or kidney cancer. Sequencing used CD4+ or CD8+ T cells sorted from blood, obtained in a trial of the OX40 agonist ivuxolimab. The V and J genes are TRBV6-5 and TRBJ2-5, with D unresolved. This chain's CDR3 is CASSYSNLETQYF. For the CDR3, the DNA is TGTGCCAGCAGTTACTCGAATTTGGAGACCCAGTACTTC.